This TCR beta chain was retrieved from a study of a mutant IDH1 vaccine in newly diagnosed glioma. Overall study results and limits: The vaccine induced immune responses, and these occurred in approximately 93% of patients.

Produced via immunoSEQ multiplex PCR; TCRdb's table is partial and in-frame only. The sample lists some 55,000 clones, approximately 90% occurring once. As to time point: week 5, during vaccination. Every vaccine dose comprised 300 ug of mutant IDH1 20-mer peptide plus topical imiquimod. This CDR3 region has 14 residues. Trimming took off 6 bases at V and 4 bases at J, with 12 bases between the two ends. Germline V gene data show CDR1 as MNHNY and CDR2 as SVGAGI (reference sequence). Comment on this clone: As yet, its antigen is unknown.

This chain links TRBV6-6 with TRBJ1-4; D perhaps matches TRBD1 (5 bases). This specimen was PBMCs, taken from a glioma patient whose treatment included an IDH1 peptide vaccine. The sequence was obtained from a woman between 40 and 50 years old with glioma. The CDR3 loop reads CASSGGTFNEKLFF. The DNA for the CDR3 is TGTGCCAGCAGCGGAGGGACCTTTAATGAAAAACTGTTTTTT.